Each of the 6 T cell receptor beta chains below was sequenced from the same sample in a study of T cell responses to AZD1222 COVID-19 vaccine. Profiling relied on immunoSEQ multiplex PCR, and the TCRdb table lists in-frame clones only, not all of them. The sample holds 120,000 or so clones, about 88% seen once. The specimen comprised peripheral blood, sampled on day 0 of AZD1222 vaccination. Receptor source: an adult in good health.

The chain has TRBV30 and TRBJ2-1; 7 bases are shared with TRBD2. The J segment lost 9 bases and the V segment lost 7 bases, leaving 15 bases of the junction unmatched. The CDR3 totals 14 residues. Germline V CDR1 and CDR2: GTSNPN, SVGIG (reference sequence). CDR3 coding DNA: TGTGCCTCTGCGGGCCGACGGGGGGTGGGTGAGCAGTTCTTC. Its translation is CASAGRRGVGEQFF.

The chain has TRBV13 and TRBJ1-2, with 7 bases identical to TRBD1. The CDR3 is 13 residues long. CDR1 PRHDT and CDR2 FYEKMQ come from the germline V gene (reference sequence). Trimming removed 6 bases from V and 3 bases from J; junction bases left unmatched: 4. The CDR3 loop is CASRRGPDYGYTF. The CDR3, as DNA: TGTGCCAGCAGGAGGGGGCCGGACTATGGCTACACCTTC.

The genes are TRBV7-9 and TRBJ1-2; D might be TRBD1 (5 bases). CDR3 length: 13 residues. Germline V lookup: CDR1 SEHNR, CDR2 FQNEAQ (reference sequence). The V end was cut by 5 bases, the J end by 4 bases, with 11 bases between. The CDR3 DNA follows: TGTGCCAGCAGCAACGGGACGGCCTATGGCTACACCTTC. Translated: CASSNGTAYGYTF.

The chain joins TRBV2 to TRBJ2-7; D may be TRBD2 (6 bases). The CDR3 contains 14 residues. CDR1 SNHLY and CDR2 FYNNEI come from the germline V gene. V was trimmed by 2 bases and J by 4 bases, leaving 12 bases between them. The CDR3 reads CASSENGRGYEQYF. CDR3 nucleotides: TGTGCCAGCAGTGAAAACGGGCGGGGTTACGAGCAGTACTTC. Supplemented by reference TRBV2 and TRBJ2-7, the full variable domain reads EPEVTQTPSHQVTQMGQEVILRCVPISNHLYFYWYRQILGQKVEFLVSFYNNEISEKSEIFDDQFSVERPDGSNFTLKIRSTKLEDSAMYFCASSENGRGYEQYFGPGTRLTVT.

V usage is TRBV4-1 and J usage is TRBJ2-1; TRBD2 agrees at 8 bases. Germline trimming cut 4 bases from V and 4 bases from J; bases unmatched to any gene: 9. The germline V gene encodes CDR1 MGHRA and CDR2 YSYEKL. This CDR3 has 16 amino acids. The CDR3 bases are TGCGCCAGCAGCCCGGAAGGCACTAGCGGATACAATGAGCAGTTCTTC. Translation: CASSPEGTSGYNEQFF.

The chain links TRBV5-5 to TRBJ2-6, with 11 bases that match TRBD1. Trimming at V came to 4 bases and at J to 4 bases, leaving 10 bases not matched to a gene. CDR3 length: 18 amino acids. CDR1 is SGHKS, CDR2 YYEKEE, per germline (reference sequence). CDR3 residues: CASSGPGQGVSGANVLTF. CDR3 DNA sequence: TGTGCCAGCAGCGGACCGGGACAGGGGGTATCCGGGGCCAACGTCCTGACTTTC.